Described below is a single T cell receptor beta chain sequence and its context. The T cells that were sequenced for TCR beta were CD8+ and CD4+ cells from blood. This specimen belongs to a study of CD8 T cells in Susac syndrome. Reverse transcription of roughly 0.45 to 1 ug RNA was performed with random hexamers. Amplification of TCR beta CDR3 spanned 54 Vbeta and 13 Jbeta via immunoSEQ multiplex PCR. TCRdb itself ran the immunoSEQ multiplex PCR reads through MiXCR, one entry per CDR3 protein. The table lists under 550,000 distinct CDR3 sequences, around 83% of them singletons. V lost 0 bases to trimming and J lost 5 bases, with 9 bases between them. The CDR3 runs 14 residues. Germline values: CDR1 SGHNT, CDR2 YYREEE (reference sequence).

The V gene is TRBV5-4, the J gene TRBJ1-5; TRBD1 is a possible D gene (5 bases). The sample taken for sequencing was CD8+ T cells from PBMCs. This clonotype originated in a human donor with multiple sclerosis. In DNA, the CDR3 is TGTGCCAGCAGCTTGGAAGGGGCCCATCAGCCCCAGCATTTT. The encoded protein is CASSLEGAHQPQHF.